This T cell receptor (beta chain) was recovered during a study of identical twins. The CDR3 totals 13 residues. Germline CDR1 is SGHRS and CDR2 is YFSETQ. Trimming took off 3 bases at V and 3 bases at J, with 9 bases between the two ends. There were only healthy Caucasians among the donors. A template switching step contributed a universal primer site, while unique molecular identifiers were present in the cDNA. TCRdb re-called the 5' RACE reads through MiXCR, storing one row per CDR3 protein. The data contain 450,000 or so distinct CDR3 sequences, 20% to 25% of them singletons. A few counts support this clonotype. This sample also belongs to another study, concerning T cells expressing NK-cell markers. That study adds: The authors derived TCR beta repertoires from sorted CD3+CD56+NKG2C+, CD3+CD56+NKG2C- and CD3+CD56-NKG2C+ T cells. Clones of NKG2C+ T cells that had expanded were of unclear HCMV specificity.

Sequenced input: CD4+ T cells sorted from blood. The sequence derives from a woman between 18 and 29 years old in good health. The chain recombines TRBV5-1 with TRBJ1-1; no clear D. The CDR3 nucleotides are TGCGCCAGCAGCTCGGTGGTTGACACTGAAGCTTTCTTT. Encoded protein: CASSSVVDTEAFF.